One sample yielded the 20 T cell receptor beta chains listed below, sequenced in a study of vaccination and CD4 T cells after COVID-19. Treatment of the sample: approximately nine-day PBMC culture with coronavirus spike peptide pools or control peptides (ViraFEST assay). These receptors have no known antigen. Oncomine TCR Beta short-read sequencing was applied to DNA from cultured CD4+ T cells. Each CDR3 protein is one row after TCRdb ran MiXCR on the PCR reads. The sample holds fewer than 20,000 distinct CDR3 sequences, around 72% seen once. Source: CD4+ T cells from blood, cultured in vitro, taken after SARS-CoV-2 vaccination. Receptor source: a human donor who received a COVID-19 vaccine.

V is TRBV24-1 and J is TRBJ2-2; perhaps TRBD1 as D (5 bases). V gave up 7 bases and J gave up 5 bases, with 10 bases separating them. CDR1 KGHDR and CDR2 SFDVKD come from the germline V gene. The CDR3 runs 13 residues. CDR3 residues: CATRHRRTGELFF. The DNA of the CDR3 is TGTGCCACCAGGCACAGGAGAACCGGGGAGCTGTTTTTT.

V gene TRBV7-2 combines with J gene TRBJ2-7; 10 bases agree with TRBD2. This CDR3 spans 14 amino acids. The V gene's germline CDR1 is SGHTA and CDR2 FQGNSA. V lost 6 bases to trimming and J lost 2 bases; unmatched junction nucleotides: 4. CDR3 sequence reads: CASRRLAGAYEQYF. CDR3 in DNA: TGTGCCAGCAGAAGACTAGCGGGTGCCTACGAGCAGTACTTC. The full variable domain, its missing parts supplied by reference TRBV7-2 and TRBJ2-7, is GAGVSQSPSNKVTEKGKDVELRCDPISGHTALYWYRQSLGQGLEFLIYFQGNSAPDKSGLPSDRFSAERTGGSVSTLTIQRTQQEDSAVYLCASRRLAGAYEQYFGPGTRLTVT.

The V gene is TRBV24-1, the J gene TRBJ1-2; the D is unclear. Germline loops: CDR1 KGHDR, CDR2 SFDVKD. The CDR3 totals 12 residues. Between the trimmed V and J ends, which lost 5 bases and 2 bases, there was a span of 5 bases. CDR3 residues: CATSARNYGYTF. In DNA form, the CDR3 reads TGTGCCACCAGTGCCAGGAACTATGGCTACACCTTC.

This chain connects TRBV19 to TRBJ1-1; D gene uncertain. The V gene lost 1 base and the J gene lost 2 bases, with 8 bases spanning the gap. This CDR3 is 14 amino acids long. Germline V gene data show CDR1 as LNHDA and CDR2 as SQIVND (reference sequence). CDR3 sequence reads: CASSIVGANTEAFF. CDR3 nucleotide sequence: TGTGCCAGTAGTATAGTCGGCGCTAACACTGAAGCTTTCTTT.

The gene calls are TRBV5-1 and TRBJ2-7, with 11 bases fitting TRBD2. The CDR3 is made up of 16 amino acids. V gave up 2 bases and J gave up 3 bases; unmatched junction bases: 7. The germline gives CDR1 SGHRS, CDR2 YFSETQ. CDR3 DNA sequence: TGCGCCAGCAGCTTATTTGCGCTAGCGGGGGGCTACGAGCAGTACTTC. Its protein product is CASSLFALAGGYEQYF.

Concerning this clonotype: Its ends do not fully match the called genes, so a read error is possible. This chain links TRBV15 with TRBJ2-5, with 9 bases lining up with TRBD2. This CDR3 has 15 amino acids. Germline V gives CDR1 LNHNV, CDR2 YYDKDF (reference sequence). The CDR3 sequence: CAASRDPSGEETQYF. Written as DNA, the CDR3 is TGTGCCGCCAGCAGAGATCCTAGCGGGGAAGAGACCCAGTACTTC.

A single count supports this clonotype. The chain recombines TRBV2 with TRBJ2-3, with a tentative D call TRBD2 (6 bases). The CDR3 loop spans 17 amino acids. V gave up 10 bases and J gave up 0 bases, with 23 bases separating them. CDR1 and CDR2 (germline): SNHLY, FYNNEI. In DNA, the CDR3 is TGTGCCACCCAGCTGGGAATCGGGACTCGGAGCACAGATACGCAGTATTTT. This codes for CATQLGIGTRSTDTQYF.

As to this clonotype: The junction and the germline gene differ at one end; a read error may be behind it. The chain uses TRBV7-2 and TRBJ1-2; D gene ambiguous. Germline V gene sequence: CDR1 SGHTA, CDR2 FQGNSA. The CDR3 contains 14 residues. DNA for the CDR3: TGTGCCAGCAGGTTAGCCGGACGTCCATATGGCTACACCTTC. It translates to CASRLAGRPYGYTF.

The chain carries TRBV27 and TRBJ1-2; TRBD1 matches 7 bases. Per germline, CDR1 MNHEY and CDR2 SMNVEV (reference sequence). The CDR3 consists of 17 residues. J lost 4 bases, V lost 0 bases, and 11 bases had no gene match. CDR3 amino acids: CASSLSDRPLPLYGYTF. DNA for the CDR3: TGTGCCAGCAGTTTATCGGACAGGCCCCTGCCGCTCTATGGCTACACCTTC.

This clonotype was seen once. This chain connects TRBV20-1 to TRBJ2-5; D is uncertain. The CDR3 consists of 13 residues. V lost 1 base and J lost 3, with 9 bases in between. CDR1 and CDR2 from the germline V gene are DFQATT and SNEGSKA (reference sequence). CDR3 sequence: CSARGGGKETQYF. The DNA for the CDR3 is TGCAGTGCTAGAGGTGGTGGCAAAGAGACCCAGTACTTC.

CDR3 sequence: CASSLGQGEDTQYF. The CDR3 nucleotides are TGTGCCAGCAGCTTAGGACAGGGGGAAGATACGCAGTATTTT. J is TRBJ2-3 and V is TRBV7-2, with 9 nucleotides matching TRBD1. With 1 base clipped from V and 5 bases from J, the junction kept 1 base outside the gene matches. The CDR3 is made up of 14 amino acids. Germline values: CDR1 SGHTA, CDR2 FQGNSA.

CDR3 loop: CASSASGGSNTGELFF. In DNA, the CDR3 is TGTGCCAGTAGTGCTAGCGGGGGGTCGAACACCGGGGAGCTGTTTTTT. The genes are TRBV19 and TRBJ2-2, with 11 positions matching TRBD2. Germline CDR1 is LNHDA and CDR2 is SQIVND (reference sequence). With 5 bases clipped from V and 0 bases from J, the junction kept 2 bases outside the gene matches. This CDR3 is built from 16 residues.

The genes are TRBV10-3 and TRBJ1-1; D possibly corresponds to TRBD1 (5 bases). The germline gives CDR1 ENHRY, CDR2 SYGVKD. V was clipped by 7 bases and J by 1 base, with 7 bases between them. The CDR3 extends over 12 amino acids. In DNA form, the CDR3 reads TGTGCCATCATGGGGGAGAACACTGAAGCTTTCTTT. This sequence encodes CAIMGENTEAFF.

The chain has TRBV6-1 and TRBJ1-1; D uncertain. V was shortened by 6 bases and J by 1 base, with 12 bases between the two germline ends. CDR1 and CDR2 (germline): MNHNS, SASEGT. CDR3 length: 14 amino acids. The CDR3 spells CASSIGVANTEAFF. The CDR3 DNA follows: TGTGCCAGCAGCATCGGGGTGGCGAACACTGAAGCTTTCTTT.

J is TRBJ1-2 and V is TRBV30; TRBD1 aligns across 7 bases. V shed 0 bases, J shed 7 bases, and the junction held 11 bases outside the gene matches. Germline CDR1 and CDR2: GTSNPN and SVGIG (reference sequence). The CDR3 is made up of 15 amino acids. CDR3 region: CAWSVQSGGRGGYTF. The CDR3, as DNA: TGTGCCTGGAGTGTGCAATCAGGGGGAAGGGGTGGCTACACCTTC.

The chain recombines TRBV12-3 or TRBV12-4 with TRBJ1-6; TRBD1 might be the D (6 bases). The CDR3 is 18 amino acids. Trimming shortened V by 6 bases and J by 0 bases, and 18 bases separated the two germline ends. The CDR3 DNA follows: TGTGCCAGCAGCCGTACAGGGATGGGAAGCTCCTATAATTCACCCCTCCACTTT. Translated: CASSRTGMGSSYNSPLHF.

This chain joins TRBV24-1 and TRBJ2-3; D not certain. V lost 9 bases and J lost 1, with 7 bases in between. CDR3 size: 12 residues. Germline loops: CDR1 KGHDR, CDR2 SFDVKD. The CDR3 DNA sequence: TGTGCCACCGTTATAGGCACAGATACGCAGTATTTT. Protein sequence: CATVIGTDTQYF.

The genes are TRBV2 and TRBJ2-1; 10 nucleotides match TRBD2. CDR3 length: 14 residues. CDR1 is SNHLY, CDR2 FYNNEI, per germline. The V and J ends lost 9 bases and 1 base, in that order; junction bases with no gene match: 3. CDR3 protein: CASRAGGSYNEQFF. The DNA of the CDR3 is TGTGCCAGTCGAGCGGGGGGGTCCTACAATGAGCAGTTCTTC.

The V call is TRBV25-1, the J call TRBJ2-3, with D unresolved. The V end lost 4 bases, the J end lost 0 bases, and 11 bases lay between the germline ends. The CDR3 contains 15 residues. CDR1 is MGHDK and CDR2 is SYGVNS in the germline V gene. Written as DNA, the CDR3 is TGTGCCAGCAGTGGGCTAGGTTATAGCACAGATACGCAGTATTTT. Residues: CASSGLGYSTDTQYF.

The CDR3 sequence: CASSYSRGAGESPLHF. The CDR3 DNA reads as TGTGCCAGCAGTTACTCTCGGGGGGCGGGGGAGAGCCCCCTCCACTTT. The chain carries TRBV6-5 and TRBJ1-6; D might be TRBD1 (6 bases). CDR1 and CDR2 from the germline V gene are MNHEY and SVGAGI. CDR3 length equals 16 residues. Trimming pared 0 bases from V and 13 bases from J, leaving 19 bases between.